Below are 2 T cell receptor beta chains sequenced from a single sample in a study of cytomegalovirus exposure and HLA in healthy donors. Profiling relied on immunoSEQ multiplex PCR, and the TCRdb table lists in-frame clones only, not all of them. The table lists 250,000 to 300,000 clones, 86% of them singletons. The specimen was PBMCs. These TCRs come from a woman aged 18-35 years in good health and CMV-seronegative.

The chain is built from TRBV29-1 and TRBJ2-7; D may be TRBD1 (6 bases). Germline V gene data show CDR1 as SQVTM and CDR2 as ANQGSEA. V lost 6 bases, J lost 3 bases, and 9 bases lay in between. CDR3 length equals 11 residues. For the CDR3, the DNA is TGCAGCGTCCGGACAGACTACGAGCAGTACTTC. Encoded protein: CSVRTDYEQYF.

The chain is built from TRBV14 and TRBJ2-1; TRBD1 agrees at 8 bases. V shed 4 bases and J 7 bases; nucleotides not matched to a gene: 9. CDR1 and CDR2 from the germline V gene are SGHDN and FVKESK. This CDR3 comprises 15 residues. The DNA of the CDR3 is TGTGCCAGCAGCCGACATACAGGGGGTCAAAATGAGCAGTTCTTC. This sequence encodes CASSRHTGGQNEQFF.